This T cell receptor (beta chain) was captured by sequencing in a study of T cell changes during pregnancy in multiple sclerosis. Only in-frame clones appear in the TCRdb table, and some are missing; sequencing was by immunoSEQ multiplex PCR. Among some 120,000 clones listed, 92% were seen once. After removal of 0 bases from V and 4 bases from J, the junction contained 5 bases not matched to a gene. The CDR3 loop spans 15 amino acids. The V gene's germline CDR1 is MNHEY and CDR2 SVGAGI. The rearrangement links TRBV6-5 to TRBJ1-2, with 7 positions matching TRBD1. This TCR was sampled from a female donor with multiple sclerosis, enrolled in a pregnancy study. This material consisted of peripheral blood, taken in the third trimester of pregnancy. CDR3 residues: CASSYSGTASYGYTF. The DNA for the CDR3 is TGTGCCAGCAGTTACTCCGGGACAGCTAGCTATGGCTACACCTTC.